These 20 T cell receptor beta chains share one sample of origin, sequenced in a study of T cell repertoires in cytomegalovirus infection. These TCRs are of unknown antigen specificity. From the reads, TCRdb called clonotypes with MiXCR, one entry per CDR3 protein. The sample contains about 470,000 distinct CDR3 sequences, about 42% of which appear only once. This specimen was cultured PBMCs, taken from culture after CMV antigen stimulation. These receptors were collected from a human donor in good health (CMV status not recorded). Some clones in this sample may be carry-over from other donors' samples.

This chain joins TRBV7-6 and TRBJ2-3, with 7 bases matching TRBD2. Germline CDR1 reads SGHVS; CDR2 reads FNYEAQ. CDR3 size: 15 residues. V was pared by 5 bases and J by 1 base, with 6 bases of the junction left unmatched. CDR3 in DNA: TGTGCCAGCAGCCCACCGGGGGGTGGCACAGATACGCAGTATTTT. This translates into CASSPPGGGTDTQYF.

This clonotype was seen only a few times. The V and J genes are TRBV4-3 and TRBJ1-3; 10 nucleotides agree with TRBD1. The CDR3 has 13 amino acids. Germline V gene sequence: CDR1 LGHNA, CDR2 YSLEER. J lost 9 bases, V lost 8 bases, and 7 bases had no gene match. The CDR3 sequence: CASATGTGATIYF. In DNA, the CDR3 is TGCGCCAGCGCAACCGGGACAGGGGCCACCATATATTTT.

This chain connects TRBV19 to TRBJ2-5; D remains ambiguous. The CDR3 has 11 amino acids. The germline V gene has CDR1 LNHDA and CDR2 SQIVND (reference sequence). The ends were cut back, 3 bases at V and 5 bases at J, with 4 bases in the middle. Here the CDR3 DNA reads TGTGCCAGTAGTATGCAGGAGACCCAGTACTTC. Translation: CASSMQETQYF.

This clonotype has more than one count but fewer than ten. The chain employs TRBV7-8 and TRBJ2-1, with TRBD1 matching 8 bases. This CDR3 contains 14 residues. Germline assignment: CDR1 SGHVS and CDR2 FQNEAQ. V trimming: 1 base; J trimming: 8 bases; junction bases outside the gene matches: 4. In nucleotides, the CDR3 is TGTGCCAGCAGCTTAGGGGGACAGGTCGATGAGCAGTTCTTC. The encoded protein is CASSLGGQVDEQFF.

The V call is TRBV4-3, the J call TRBJ1-5; D is ambiguous. V was cut by 0 bases and J by 8 bases, with 8 bases left in between. This CDR3 region has 13 residues. CDR1 LGHNA and CDR2 YSLEER come from the germline V gene. The CDR3: CASSQDIEEPQHF. Written as DNA, the CDR3 is TGCGCCAGCAGCCAAGACATCGAGGAGCCCCAGCATTTT.

This clonotype was seen a handful of times. This sequence joins TRBV4-2 and TRBJ1-6; a possible D gene is TRBD1 (5 bases). The V and J ends lost 5 bases and 10 bases respectively, with 9 bases between them. The CDR3 has 12 amino acids. Germline V lookup: CDR1 LGHNA, CDR2 YNFKEQ. The CDR3 coding sequence is TGTGCCAGCAGCAACAGGAACTCACCCCTCCACTTT. It encodes CASSNRNSPLHF.

In regard to this clonotype: The junction shows a germline mismatch at one end, possibly a read error. This chain links TRBV5-3 with TRBJ2-3, with 8 positions matching TRBD2. TRBV5-3 is marked as an open reading frame, function uncertain. The CDR3 is made up of 17 amino acids. The CDR3 loop reads CASSLGSGRLNTDTQYF. CDR3 bases: TGTGCCAGCAGCTTGGGAAGCGGGAGATTGAACACAGATACGCAGTATTTT.

This clonotype came up a few times. This chain uses TRBV28 with TRBJ2-1; no definite D call. V was pared by 6 bases and J by 6 bases, with 9 bases between. Looked up from germline, CDR1 is MDHEN and CDR2 is SYDVKM. There are 12 residues in the CDR3. The CDR3 DNA follows: TGTGCCAGCAGCTGGTTGGTCAATGAGCAGTTCTTC. The encoded protein is CASSWLVNEQFF.

This clonotype was observed a few times. The chain has TRBV27 and TRBJ2-7, with a weak D call TRBD2 (5 bases). Germline lookup yields CDR1 MNHEY and CDR2 SMNVEV (reference sequence). The CDR3 covers 15 residues. With 3 bases removed from V and 1 base from J, the gap between germline ends came to 13 bases. The CDR3 nucleotides are TGTGCCAGCAGTTTGCAGAGCGGAAGATCCTACGAGCAGTACTTC. Translation: CASSLQSGRSYEQYF.

The rearrangement joins TRBV7-6 to TRBJ1-6, with D unresolved. The germline gives CDR1 SGHVS, CDR2 FNYEAQ. The CDR3 has 14 amino acids. The V and J ends lost 7 bases and 4 bases respectively, with 11 bases between them. The CDR3 loop reads CASKWGAYNSPLHF. Here the CDR3 DNA reads TGTGCCAGCAAATGGGGAGCTTATAATTCACCCCTCCACTTT. Using reference TRBV7-6 and TRBJ1-6 for the parts outside the CDR3, the full variable domain is GAGVSQSPRYKVTKRGQDVALRCDPISGHVSLYWYRQALGQGPEFLTYFNYEAQQDKSGLPNDRFSAERPEGSISTLTIQRTEQRDSAMYRCASKWGAYNSPLHFGNGTRLTVT.

The rearrangement uses TRBV18 and TRBJ2-5; TRBD2 matches 12 bases. The CDR3 consists of 19 residues. The V and J ends lost 4 bases and 4 bases, in that order; junction bases with no gene match: 16. CDR1 KGHSH and CDR2 LQKENI come from the germline V gene. CDR3 in DNA: TGTGCCAGCTCACAAAATTTGGGACTAGCGGGCCCCGGTGGAGAGACCCAGTACTTC. It is translated as CASSQNLGLAGPGGETQYF.

J is TRBJ2-1 and V is TRBV15; 7 nucleotides match TRBD1. This CDR3 comprises 12 residues. In germline, CDR1 is LNHNV, CDR2 YYDKDF (reference sequence). Trimming removed 8 bases from V and 4 bases from J; junction bases left unmatched: 2. CDR3 sequence (DNA): TGTGCCACCGGGACAGAGTACAATGAGCAGTTCTTC. As protein: CATGTEYNEQFF.

This chain links TRBV10-3 with TRBJ2-1, with 10 bases aligning to TRBD2. J gave up 7 bases and V 4 bases, and 10 bases lay outside the gene matches. The CDR3 consists of 16 residues. From germline, CDR1 is ENHRY and CDR2 SYGVKD. The CDR3 region has the DNA TGTGCCATCAGTGGCAAACTAGCGGGGCGCTCGAATGAGCAGTTCTTC. Its translation is CAISGKLAGRSNEQFF.

The chain links TRBV7-2 to TRBJ2-7; the match to TRBD2 covers 7 bases. CDR3 size: 15 residues. V trimming: 2 bases; J trimming: 4 bases; junction bases outside the gene matches: 8. CDR1 and CDR2 (germline): SGHTA, FQGNSA. Written as DNA, the CDR3 is TGTGCCAGCAGCTTATGGGGGGGGAGCGGTTACGAGCAGTACTTC. It specifies CASSLWGGSGYEQYF.

The chain recombines TRBV20-1 with TRBJ2-7; 9 bases map to TRBD1. Germline V CDR1 and CDR2: DFQATT, SNEGSKA (reference sequence). Germline trimming cut 3 bases from V and 3 bases from J; bases unmatched to any gene: 3. There are 13 residues in the CDR3. Written as DNA, the CDR3 is TGCAGTGCTAGCTGGGACAGGGACTACGAGCAGTACTTC. This gives the protein CSASWDRDYEQYF.

The chain couples TRBV12-3 or TRBV12-4 to TRBJ1-2; 7 nucleotides align to TRBD1. CDR3 length equals 12 residues. The junction had 3 bases not matched to a gene; V was cut back by 3 bases and J by 8 bases. CDR3 loop: CASSLDRSGYTF. The CDR3 DNA sequence: TGTGCCAGCAGTTTGGACAGGTCCGGCTACACCTTC.

CDR3 sequence reads: CASTPAGDYGYTF. As DNA, the CDR3 is TGTGCCAGCACCCCGGCAGGGGACTATGGCTACACCTTC. V and J are TRBV6-6 and TRBJ1-2, with D possibly TRBD1 on 6 matching bases. The CDR3 spans 13 residues. Trimming took 7 bases from V and 3 from J, leaving 12 bases between them. Germline V lookup: CDR1 MNHNY, CDR2 SVGAGI (reference sequence).

This chain joins TRBV6-8 and TRBJ2-7, with 9 positions matching TRBD1. From germline, CDR1 is MNHGY and CDR2 SAAAGT. The ends lost 11 bases at V and 1 base at J; junction bases unmatched: 9. CDR3 length: 14 residues. The CDR3, as DNA: TGTGCCTGCTCCGGGACAGGGTCTTCCTACGAGCAGTACTTC. As protein: CACSGTGSSYEQYF.

J is TRBJ2-5 and V is TRBV6-5; D possibly corresponds to TRBD1 (6 bases). Trimming left V 6 bases short and J 5 bases short, with 16 bases between. CDR1 and CDR2 (germline): MNHEY, SVGAGI. This CDR3 comprises 14 residues. The CDR3 DNA sequence: TGTGCCAGCAGACCAAACAGGGCTTGGGAGACCCAGTACTTC. This codes for CASRPNRAWETQYF.

The chain is built from TRBV7-2 and TRBJ2-7; 11 nucleotides match TRBD2. Germline V gene data show CDR1 as SGHTA and CDR2 as FQGNSA. The trim removed 5 bases at V and 6 bases at J, leaving 6 bases unmatched. The CDR3 covers 14 residues. The DNA of the CDR3 is TGTGCCAGCAGCCAGACTAGCGGGACGGGCGAGCAGTACTTC. Amino acids: CASSQTSGTGEQYF.